Listed below are T cell receptor beta chains from one sample, sequenced in a study of CD8 T cells in ankylosing spondylitis. TCRdb passed the 5' RACE reads through MiXCR, listing each CDR3 protein once. The data contain 69,000 or so distinct CDR3 sequences, approximately 5.3% of them singletons. Sequenced input: blood, either unsorted or a sorted T cell fraction (not recorded which). These receptors originate from a male donor with ankylosing spondylitis or in good health (not recorded which). The CDR3 runs from the conserved cysteine through the conserved F or W. A D gene is named only where the DNA matches it firmly. Expanded clones are given a class, and other clones once, few, many or no size at all.

j_call v_call clone_size d_call cdr3_nt cdr3_aa
TRBJ2-5 TRBV29-1 many NA TGCAGCGTATACGGGTACAGGGTTCAACAAGAGACCCAGTACTTC CSVYGYRVQQETQYF
TRBJ1-1 TRBV12-3/TRBV12-4 medium-sized NA TGTGCCAGCATTCCGGCCGGCGTAGGAGCGGTCACTGAAGCTTTCTTT CASIPAGVGAVTEAFF
TRBJ2-4 TRBV11-3 many NA TGTGCCAGCAGCTTAGGAGGCAAAAACATTCAGTACTTC CASSLGGKNIQYF
TRBJ2-1 TRBV20-1 many TRBD2 TGCAGTGCCCCTCATGGGACTAGCGGGGGCTCCCCGGGCTCCTACAATGAGCAGTTCTTC CSAPHGTSGGSPGSYNEQFF
TRBJ1-1 TRBV25-1 many TRBD1 TGTGCCAGCAGTGGAACAGGGGTGGGGGACACTGAAGCTTTCTTT CASSGTGVGDTEAFF
TRBJ2-3 TRBV12-3/TRBV12-4 many TRBD1 TGTGCCTCCGGGGCGGGACAGGGAGCAGATACGCAGTATTTT CASGAGQGADTQYF
TRBJ2-7 TRBV7-2 many TRBD1 TGTGCCAGCAGCCCCCGGGACAGGGCTTCGTACGAGCAGTACTTC CASSPRDRASYEQYF
TRBJ1-1 TRBV20-1 many NA TGCAGTGCTCCAGCCCCCGCTTACACTGAAGCTTTCTTT CSAPAPAYTEAFF
TRBJ2-1 TRBV5-1 many NA TGCGCCAGCAGCTTGTACGGGGGTATCGATGAGCAGTTCTTC CASSLYGGIDEQFF
TRBJ1-6 TRBV5-1 many NA TGCGCCAGCAGCGTCGACAGTACTAATTCACCCCTCCACTTT CASSVDSTNSPLHF
TRBJ2-3 TRBV7-3 many TRBD1 TGTGCCAGCAGCTACGACAGGGGCCCTTATACGCAGTATTTT CASSYDRGPYTQYF
TRBJ2-7 TRBV7-6 many NA TGTGCCAGCACCCCCTCGGGACAACCCTACGAGCAGTACTTC CASTPSGQPYEQYF
TRBJ1-5 TRBV27 many TRBD1 TGTGCCAGCAGCCTTTCAGGGGGCGTCAATCAGCCCCAGCATTTT CASSLSGGVNQPQHF
TRBJ1-2 TRBV7-8 many NA TGTGCCAGCGCACCGCTAGCAAACGCGGATGGCTACACCTTC CASAPLANADGYTF
TRBJ2-1 TRBV20-1 many TRBD2 TGCAGTGCTAGACTGCGGGGGGACTACAATGAGCAGTTCTTC CSARLRGDYNEQFF
TRBJ1-2 TRBV28 many TRBD1 TGTGCCAGCAGTAACCGGGACAGGTTATATGGCTACACCTTC CASSNRDRLYGYTF
TRBJ2-7 TRBV21-1 many NA TGTGCCAGCTCCCCACAGGGTCCTTGTTCCTACGAGCAGTACTTC CASSPQGPCSYEQYF
TRBJ1-6 TRBV6-1 many NA TGTGCCAGCAGTCCTGACGGGGCGCGAGATTCACCCCTCCACTTT CASSPDGARDSPLHF
TRBJ2-7 TRBV7-6 many NA TGTGCCAGCAGCTTAGAAGAGGTTTACGAGCAGTACTTC CASSLEEVYEQYF
TRBJ2-5 TRBV6-5 many NA TGTGCCAGCAGCTTTTCCTCGTACCAAGAGACCCAGTACTTC CASSFSSYQETQYF
TRBJ2-5 TRBV5-1 many TRBD2 TGCGCCAGCAGAGTGCCTAGCGGGGACTTCCAAGAGACCCAGTACTTC CASRVPSGDFQETQYF
TRBJ2-6 TRBV7-2 NA NA TGTGCCAGCAGCTTAGCCGTTGGGAACGTCGGGGCCAACGTCCTGACTTTC CASSLAVGNVGANVLTF
TRBJ1-2 TRBV29-1 many NA TGCAGCGTTGAAGAGGTGAAGGGGGGAATCAGTGGCTACACCTTC CSVEEVKGGISGYTF
TRBJ2-2 TRBV21-1 many NA NA CASSLHRGQGPPGSCFF
TRBJ1-4 TRBV4-1 many NA TGCGCCAGCAGCCAAGAGTGGGGGGAGACTAAAACTAATGAAAAACTGTTTTTT CASSQEWGETKTNEKLFF
TRBJ2-2 TRBV29-1 many TRBD2 TGCAGCGCCTTAGGGACTAGCGGGGGCCACACCGGGGAGCTGTTTTTT CSALGTSGGHTGELFF
TRBJ2-6 TRBV12-3/TRBV12-4 many NA TGTGCCAGCAGTTTTCGGGGCTCGCGTAGCTCTGGGGCCAACGTCCTGACTTTC CASSFRGSRSSGANVLTF
TRBJ2-1 TRBV29-1 many TRBD1 TGCAGCGGCAACACGGGACAGGGCTCCTACAATGAGCAGTTCTTC CSGNTGQGSYNEQFF
TRBJ2-3 TRBV6-5 many NA TGTGCCAGCAGTTCCGGCGGCGGGAATACGCAGTATTTT CASSSGGGNTQYF
TRBJ1-5 TRBV20-1 many TRBD1 TGCAGTGCTAGAGATCTGGGACAGGAAGCGAATCAGCCCCAGCATTTT CSARDLGQEANQPQHF
TRBJ2-7 TRBV10-3 many TRBD1 TGTGCCATCAGTACGGGACAGGGTGCTTACGAGCAGTACTTC CAISTGQGAYEQYF
TRBJ2-2 TRBV5-5 many NA TGTGCCAGCAGCTTGGTTGCCCTCAACACCGGGGAGCTGTTTTTT CASSLVALNTGELFF
TRBJ2-3 TRBV5-1 many NA TGCGCCAGCAGCTTGGCCGGGGTGGCCAGCACAGATACGCAGTATTTT CASSLAGVASTDTQYF
TRBJ2-3 TRBV11-2 many NA TGTGCCAGCATCCCCCGGGGGGCGCCGGTGCGGAGCACAGATACGCAGTATTTT CASIPRGAPVRSTDTQYF
TRBJ2-2 TRBV11-2 many TRBD1 TGTGCCAGCAGCTATGGACAGGACGACGCTCGGCACCGCGGGGAGCTGTTTTTT CASSYGQDDARHRGELFF
TRBJ2-3 TRBV10-3 many NA TGTGCCATCAGTGAGGGCCAAAGAGATACGCAGTATTTT CAISEGQRDTQYF
TRBJ2-7 TRBV19 many TRBD1 TGTGCCAGTAGTTCCGGGACAGCCTACGAGCAGTACTTC CASSSGTAYEQYF
TRBJ1-1 TRBV9 many NA TGTGCCAGCAGCGTAGAGGACAGTCGGTGGGGTGGTGAAGCTTTCTTT CASSVEDSRWGGEAFF
TRBJ2-3 TRBV5-1 many NA TGCGCCAGCAGCTTTGAGAGGGGGATAAACACAGATACGCAGTATTTT CASSFERGINTDTQYF
TRBJ1-6 TRBV9 many NA TGTGCCAGCAGCGAACAGCCCAATAATTCACCCCTCCACTTT CASSEQPNNSPLHF
TRBJ2-1 TRBV5-1 many NA TGCGCCAGCAGCTTGTTAGGGGTTATAGATGGGGATCCTCGCAATCAGCAGTTCTTC CASSLLGVIDGDPRNQQFF
TRBJ2-5 TRBV5-5 many TRBD1 TGTGCCAGCAGCTTGAGGACAGGCGCGGCAGAGACCCAGTACTTC CASSLRTGAAETQYF
TRBJ1-2 TRBV27 many TRBD1 TGTGCCAGCAGTCCCGGCCAGGGGGCGAACTATGGCTACACCTTC CASSPGQGANYGYTF
TRBJ1-2 TRBV28 many NA TGTGCCAGCAGTTCGACAGCCGTTGGCTATGGCTACACCTTC CASSSTAVGYGYTF
TRBJ1-1 TRBV28 many NA TGTGCCAGCAACTCACAGGGTAGGACTGAAGCTTTCTTT CASNSQGRTEAFF
TRBJ2-1 TRBV5-1 many TRBD2 TGCGCCAGCAGCTTGGCACCGAGCGGGGGCCCTTCCTACAATGAGCAGTTCTTC CASSLAPSGGPSYNEQFF